The 15 T cell receptor beta chains below come from one sample, sequenced in a study of blood T cell repertoires in COVID-19 (dated by TCRdb to between 2020 and 2021). Libraries were prepared through the immunoSEQ multiplex PCR assay. As stored in TCRdb, this immuneACCESS dataset retains in-frame rearrangements with V and J assigned. A fraction of the clones does not appear; measured against another copy, unresolved V genes explain less than half of the discrepancy, and the remainder lacks a known reason. In this sample the table shows under 450,000 clones, about 87% of which occur a single time. About 12% of the sample lies in the top ten. Sequenced: peripheral blood. These receptors all come from a woman aged 45-60 years with COVID-19, enrolled during active disease.

This chain connects TRBV5-1 to TRBJ2-1; TRBD1 matches 7 bases. CDR1 and CDR2 (germline): SGHRS, YFSETQ. CDR3 length: 14 residues. The trim removed 4 bases at V and 8 bases at J, leaving 9 bases unmatched. The CDR3 is CASSPGTVIHEQFF. The CDR3 nucleotides read TGCGCCAGCAGCCCCGGGACAGTCATCCATGAGCAGTTCTTC.

This chain joins TRBV7-9 and TRBJ2-7, with TRBD2 as a possible D gene (7 bases). With 2 bases removed from V and 0 bases from J, the gap between germline ends came to 11 bases. The CDR3 is 15 residues long. Germline V lookup: CDR1 SEHNR, CDR2 FQNEAQ (reference sequence). The CDR3 region has the DNA TGTGCCAGCAGCTTAACCGGGGGGCACTCCTACGAGCAGTACTTC. As protein: CASSLTGGHSYEQYF. Together with reference TRBV7-9 and TRBJ2-7, the CDR3 gives the full variable domain: DTGVSQNPRHKITKRGQNVTFRCDPISEHNRLYWYRQTLGQGPEFLTYFQNEAQLEKSRLLSDRFSAERPKGSFSTLEIQRTEQGDSAMYLCASSLTGGHSYEQYFGPGTRLTVT.

The V and J genes are TRBV3-1 (or the pseudogene TRBV3-2) and TRBJ2-5, with TRBD2 matching over 9 bases. The V gene end was trimmed by 8 bases and the J gene end by 5 bases; junction bases not matched to a gene: 15. The CDR3 runs 16 residues. Per the germline V gene, CDR1 is LGHDT and CDR2 is YNNKEL (reference sequence). CDR3 protein: CASQRQVAGARETQYF. Here the CDR3 DNA reads TGTGCCAGCCAACGGCAGGTAGCGGGGGCTAGGGAGACCCAGTACTTC.

The CDR3 spells CASSYSYRGYTF. The CDR3 bases are TGTGCCAGCAGTTACTCTTATAGAGGCTACACCTTC. This chain uses TRBV6-6 with TRBJ1-2; D is unclear. The V gene's germline CDR1 is MNHNY and CDR2 SVGAGI (reference sequence). CDR3 length equals 12 residues. V was cut by 0 bases and J by 8 bases, with 7 bases left in between.

The chain links TRBV9 to TRBJ1-1; tentative D call: TRBD1 (6 bases). The CDR3 spans 15 residues. V lost 4 bases to trimming and J lost 0 bases, with 13 bases between them. Germline-derived CDR1 and CDR2 are SGDLS and YYNGEE. CDR3 nucleotides: TGTGCCAGCAGCCCTCAGACAGGCTTGAACACTGAAGCTTTCTTT. As protein: CASSPQTGLNTEAFF.

This chain links TRBV2 with TRBJ2-3, with 10 positions matching TRBD2. CDR1 is SNHLY and CDR2 is FYNNEI in the germline V gene. The CDR3 totals 16 residues. V was pared by 2 bases and J by 1 base, with 3 bases of the junction left unmatched. CDR3 sequence: CASSEPLAGGTDTQYF. The DNA for the CDR3 is TGTGCCAGCAGTGAACCCCTAGCGGGAGGCACAGATACGCAGTATTTT.

This chain links TRBV29-1 with TRBJ2-3; TRBD2 matches at 8 bases. CDR1 is SQVTM, CDR2 ANQGSEA, per germline. The junction had 12 bases not matched to a gene; V was cut back by 8 bases and J by 2 bases. The CDR3 loop spans 15 amino acids. In nucleotides, the CDR3 is TGCAGCTCCGCGGGGAGCGGGGGACTCACAGATACGCAGTATTTT. The encoded protein is CSSAGSGGLTDTQYF.

The chain carries TRBV5-1 and TRBJ2-7; TRBD2 aligns across 11 bases. The CDR3 runs 16 residues. The V gene end was trimmed by 0 bases and the J gene end by 8 bases; junction bases not matched to a gene: 10. Germline CDR1 is SGHRS and CDR2 is YFSETQ. The chain's CDR3 is CASSLASGGSLVKQYF. In nucleotides, the CDR3 is TGCGCCAGCAGCTTGGCTAGCGGGGGGTCCCTGGTTAAGCAGTACTTC.

This clone was picked up one time. The chain's CDR3 is CASSQGGGYEQYF. The CDR3 DNA sequence: TGTGCCAGCAGCCAGGGTGGAGGCTACGAGCAGTACTTC. This sequence joins TRBV4-2 and TRBJ2-7; TRBD2 is a possible D gene (5 bases). Trimming removed 3 bases from V and 3 bases from J, with 9 bases in between. Looked up from germline, CDR1 is LGHNA and CDR2 is YNFKEQ. This CDR3 is 13 amino acids long.

The J gene is TRBJ1-1, the V gene TRBV30, with D perhaps matching TRBD1 (5 bases). Trimming stripped 1 base from V and 11 bases from J, with 11 bases between. In germline, CDR1 is GTSNPN, CDR2 SVGIG (reference sequence). The CDR3 consists of 11 residues. DNA of the CDR3: TGTGCCTGGAGTGGGGGGGTAGGGGCTTTCTTT. Its protein is CAWSGGVGAFF.

The chain recombines TRBV7-9 with TRBJ2-2, with a weak D call TRBD2 (6 bases). The germline V and J ends were trimmed by 9 bases and 1 base, with 15 bases remaining between them. The CDR3 runs 15 residues. Germline V gives CDR1 SEHNR, CDR2 FQNEAQ (reference sequence). CDR3 coding DNA: TGTGCCAGTGCCACCCCCGGGGGGAACACCGGGGAGCTGTTTTTT. It specifies CASATPGGNTGELFF.

The V and J genes are TRBV6-4 and TRBJ2-7, with 10 bases fitting TRBD1. The V gene's germline CDR1 is MRHNA and CDR2 SNTAGT. The ends lost 2 bases at V and 2 bases at J; junction bases unmatched: 6. The CDR3 has 16 residues. The CDR3 region is CASSDPWTGGPYEQYF. CDR3 nucleotide sequence: TGTGCCAGCAGTGACCCATGGACAGGGGGGCCCTACGAGCAGTACTTC.

The gene calls are TRBV6-6 and TRBJ1-4; TRBD1 is a possible D gene (6 bases). V was shortened by 7 bases and J by 4 bases, with 13 bases between the two germline ends. CDR1 and CDR2 (germline): MNHNY, SVGAGI (reference sequence). The CDR3 has 14 residues. The DNA for the CDR3 is TGTGCCAGCACCTACAGGGACGGTAATGAAAAACTGTTTTTT. Translating gives CASTYRDGNEKLFF.

Of note for this clone: Other DNA sequences in the same sample also yield this CDR3. The rearrangement joins TRBV3-1 (or the pseudogene TRBV3-2) to TRBJ2-3; 7 bases are shared with TRBD2. V was pared by 3 bases and J by 6 bases, with 3 bases of the junction left unmatched. CDR3 length: 13 residues. Germline V CDR1 and CDR2: LGHDT, YNNKEL (reference sequence). The chain's CDR3 is CASSQGGVDTQYF. For the CDR3, the DNA is TGTGCCAGCAGCCAGGGGGGGGTGGATACGCAGTATTTT.

In this sample, this clone turned up a few times. The chain links TRBV7-2 to TRBJ2-7; a possible D gene is TRBD1 (5 bases). The CDR3 has 13 residues. The germline V gene encodes CDR1 SGHTA and CDR2 FQGNSA. Trimming stripped 1 base from V and 2 bases from J, with 6 bases between. The CDR3 reads CASSLVGAYEQYF. The CDR3 bases are TGTGCCAGCAGCTTAGTAGGGGCCTACGAGCAGTACTTC.